What follows are 10 T cell receptor beta chains derived from one specimen sequenced in a study of OX40 agonist ivuxolimab in advanced cancers. Assay used: immunoSEQ multiplex PCR; TCRdb lists only in-frame clones, some missing. The sample has under 40,000 clones; around 84% are singletons. The source material was CD4+ or CD8+ T cells sorted from blood, sampled in a trial of the OX40 agonist ivuxolimab. Receptors originate from an adult with an advanced solid tumor such as melanoma, head and neck, liver or kidney cancer.

The chain couples TRBV12-5 to TRBJ1-1, with D unclear. The V end was cut by 4 bases, the J end by 3 bases, with 12 bases between. This CDR3 has 14 residues. Germline V gene lookup returns CDR1 LGHNT and CDR2 FRNRAP. CDR3 coding DNA: TGTGCTAGTGGTTCCGATTCAGCCTACACTGAAGCTTTCTTT. It translates to CASGSDSAYTEAFF.

The rearrangement uses TRBV27 and TRBJ1-2; D is ambiguous. The V and J ends lost 5 bases and 0 bases respectively, with 10 bases between them. CDR1 is MNHEY and CDR2 is SMNVEV in the germline V gene (reference sequence). The CDR3 spans 14 residues. CDR3 in DNA: TGTGCCAGCAGTCCCCTTTCAGCTAACTATGGCTACACCTTC. Residues: CASSPLSANYGYTF.

The chain combines TRBV28 with TRBJ1-5; tentative D call: TRBD1 (6 bases). Germline V CDR1 and CDR2: MDHEN, SYDVKM. This CDR3 has 13 amino acids. Between the trimmed V and J ends, which lost 10 bases and 6 bases, there was a span of 16 bases. CDR3 amino acids: CATAGGAGQPQHF. The DNA for the CDR3 is TGTGCCACTGCGGGGGGGGCTGGTCAGCCCCAGCATTTT.

The gene calls are TRBV11-3 and TRBJ2-5, with D possibly being TRBD2 (6 bases). The germline V gene has CDR1 SGHNT and CDR2 YENEEA. The V and J ends lost 5 bases and 4 bases respectively, with 17 bases between them. This CDR3 contains 15 residues. The DNA for the CDR3 is TGTGCCAGCAGCCGGACGGGGGATTCTTTAGAGACCCAGTACTTC. Translating gives CASSRTGDSLETQYF.

J is TRBJ1-2 and V is TRBV2, with D possibly matching TRBD1 (6 bases). The V and J ends lost 2 bases and 2 bases respectively, with 18 bases between them. This CDR3 spans 17 amino acids. Germline loops: CDR1 SNHLY, CDR2 FYNNEI. The CDR3 DNA reads TGTGCCAGCAGTGAATTCGTTGTCTTACAGGGCAACTATGGCTACACCTTC. The encoded protein is CASSEFVVLQGNYGYTF. Filled out from reference TRBV2 and TRBJ1-2, the complete variable domain reads EPEVTQTPSHQVTQMGQEVILRCVPISNHLYFYWYRQILGQKVEFLVSFYNNEISEKSEIFDDQFSVERPDGSNFTLKIRSTKLEDSAMYFCASSEFVVLQGNYGYTFGSGTRLTVV.

The chain has TRBV14 and TRBJ2-3, with D possibly being TRBD1 or TRBD2 (5 bases each). CDR3 length: 15 residues. Germline CDR1 SGHDN, CDR2 FVKESK. Trimming left V 0 bases short and J 4 bases short, with 11 bases between. CDR3 nucleotides: TGTGCCAGCAGCCAAGACTGGGGGTTCCCAGATACGCAGTATTTT. Encoded protein: CASSQDWGFPDTQYF.

This chain uses TRBV30 with TRBJ1-1, with D possibly matching TRBD1 (5 bases). This CDR3 has 13 residues. Trimming stripped 5 bases from V and 3 bases from J, with 13 bases between. Germline V gene data show CDR1 as GTSNPN and CDR2 as SVGIG (reference sequence). This CDR3 reads CAWYSSRDTEAFF. The CDR3 region has the DNA TGTGCCTGGTATAGCAGCAGGGACACTGAAGCTTTCTTT.

The chain links TRBV6-5 to TRBJ1-4; no definite D call. Trimming cost V 4 bases and J 4 bases, with 13 bases left between them. The CDR3 totals 15 residues. Germline assignment: CDR1 MNHEY and CDR2 SVGAGI. This CDR3 is CASSSGWGNNEKLFF. For the CDR3, the DNA is TGTGCCAGCAGTTCTGGCTGGGGAAATAATGAAAAACTGTTTTTT.

V usage is TRBV2 and J usage is TRBJ1-1; tentatively, D is TRBD1 (6 bases). Between the trimmed V and J ends, which lost 4 bases and 1 base, there was a span of 10 bases. Per germline, CDR1 SNHLY and CDR2 FYNNEI. This CDR3 has 14 amino acids. The CDR3 region is CASSVGGGNTEAFF. The CDR3 DNA reads TGTGCCAGCAGTGTCGGGGGCGGGAACACTGAAGCTTTCTTT.

The rearrangement links TRBV5-1 to TRBJ1-6; D remains ambiguous. V shed 4 bases and J shed 0 bases, with 17 bases lying between them. CDR1 is SGHRS and CDR2 is YFSETQ in the germline V gene. CDR3 length: 18 residues. The CDR3 region is CASSLGLNPNSYNSPLHF. In DNA form, the CDR3 reads TGCGCCAGCAGCCTCGGATTAAATCCAAACTCCTATAATTCACCCCTCCACTTT.